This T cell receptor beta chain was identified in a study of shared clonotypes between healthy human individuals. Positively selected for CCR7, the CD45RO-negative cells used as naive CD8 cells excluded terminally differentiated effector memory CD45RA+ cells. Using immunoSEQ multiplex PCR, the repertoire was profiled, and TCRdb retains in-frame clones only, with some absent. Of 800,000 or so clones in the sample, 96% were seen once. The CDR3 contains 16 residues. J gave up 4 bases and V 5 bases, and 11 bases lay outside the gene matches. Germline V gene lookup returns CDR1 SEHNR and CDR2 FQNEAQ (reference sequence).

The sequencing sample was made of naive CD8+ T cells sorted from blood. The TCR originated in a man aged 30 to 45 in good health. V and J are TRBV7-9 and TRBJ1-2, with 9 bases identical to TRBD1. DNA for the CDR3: TGTGCCAGCAGCCCAGGGAGACAGGGGGTTTTCTATGGCTACACCTTC. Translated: CASSPGRQGVFYGYTF.